One sample yielded the 15 T cell receptor beta chains listed below, sequenced in a study of molecular identifiers for immune sequencing clone quantification. Using its own MiXCR run on the PCR reads, TCRdb lists one record per CDR3 protein. The sample yields around 300,000 distinct CDR3 sequences, over 20% seen once. What was sequenced was naive CD8+ T cells from blood, with Jurkat cell RNA spiked in. The subset is: FACS-sorted CD8+CD4-CCR7+CD45RA+ naive T cells. These TCRs come from a human donor in good health. Some libraries in this study had Jurkat cell RNA spiked in.

The sample holds a few counts of this clonotype. The CDR3 region is CASSHRQADYEQYF. DNA for the CDR3: TGCGCCAGCAGCCATCGACAGGCCGACTACGAGCAGTACTTC. V usage is TRBV5-1 and J usage is TRBJ2-7; tentatively, D is TRBD1 (6 bases). Germline-derived CDR1 and CDR2 are SGHRS and YFSETQ. CDR3 size: 14 residues. Trimming removed 4 bases from V and 3 bases from J, with 14 bases in between.

The J gene is TRBJ1-1, the V gene TRBV7-9; no firm D call. There are 12 residues in the CDR3. In germline, CDR1 is SEHNR, CDR2 FQNEAQ (reference sequence). The V and J ends lost 3 bases and 4 bases respectively, with 6 bases between them. CDR3 sequence (DNA): TGTGCCAGCAGCTTTATGAGCACTGAAGCTTTCTTT. Amino acid sequence: CASSFMSTEAFF.

This clonotype was seen a handful of times. J is TRBJ2-5 and V is TRBV6-2 or TRBV6-3; D might be TRBD1 or TRBD2, each matching 5 bases. With 0 bases removed from V and 0 bases from J, the gap between germline ends came to 14 bases. The CDR3 has 17 residues. Germline loops: CDR1 MNHEY, CDR2 SVGEGT. The CDR3 loop reads CASSYSVTGRYQETQYF. The CDR3 DNA follows: TGTGCCAGCAGTTACTCGGTCACGGGACGCTACCAAGAGACCCAGTACTTC.

This clonotype was detected many times. The V gene is TRBV14, the J gene TRBJ2-3; D may match TRBD1 or TRBD2 (5 bases each). The CDR3 is made up of 19 amino acids. V lost 1 base, J lost 4 bases, and 24 bases lay in between. Germline lookup yields CDR1 SGHDN and CDR2 FVKESK. The CDR3 region has the DNA TGTGCCAGCAGCCAAGGGGCCGCGCGGGCTGGGGCTGAGGCAGATACGCAGTATTTT. As protein: CASSQGAARAGAEADTQYF.

The rearrangement links TRBV23-1 to TRBJ2-5, with D unresolved. TRBV23-1 counts as an open reading frame of uncertain function. This CDR3 comprises 14 residues. V lost 6 bases to trimming and J lost 1 base, with 12 bases between them. The CDR3 DNA sequence: TGCGCCAGCAGGGCCGCAGGCCGCCAAGAGACCCAGTACTTC. This sequence encodes CASRAAGRQETQYF.

The chain has TRBV19 and TRBJ2-7; D gene uncertain. Per germline, CDR1 LNHDA and CDR2 SQIVND (reference sequence). This CDR3 is 13 amino acids long. Trimming pared 3 bases from V and 1 base from J, leaving 7 bases between. The CDR3 loop is CASSMDQSYEQYF. The CDR3, as DNA: TGTGCCAGTAGTATGGACCAATCCTACGAGCAGTACTTC.

The table lists this clonotype with many counts. This chain joins TRBV7-9 and TRBJ2-6, with TRBD1 matching over 11 bases. Trimming took 4 bases from V and 0 from J; bases not matched to a gene: 14. Germline V gives CDR1 SEHNR, CDR2 FQNEAQ (reference sequence). CDR3 size: 21 residues. CDR3 residues: CASSSTSLGQGASSGANVLTF. CDR3 sequence (DNA): TGTGCCAGCAGCTCAACCTCCCTAGGACAGGGGGCATCCTCTGGGGCCAACGTCCTGACTTTC.

This clonotype was observed a handful of times. The V and J genes are TRBV27 and TRBJ2-7; TRBD2 agrees at 8 bases. The CDR3 loop spans 15 amino acids. Germline V gene data show CDR1 as MNHEY and CDR2 as SMNVEV (reference sequence). V trimming: 6 bases; J trimming: 1 base; junction bases outside the gene matches: 8. The CDR3 sequence: CASSPGGALSYEQYF. CDR3 coding DNA: TGTGCCAGCAGCCCGGGGGGGGCACTTTCCTACGAGCAGTACTTC.

In its sample, this clonotype was seen many times. The chain combines TRBV12-3 or TRBV12-4 with TRBJ2-3, with TRBD2 as a possible D gene (6 bases). Between the trimmed V and J ends, which lost 3 bases and 4 bases, there was a span of 17 bases. This CDR3 is built from 16 residues. CDR3 amino acids: CASSFQAGHTSDTQYF. The CDR3 coding sequence is TGTGCCAGCAGTTTTCAAGCGGGTCACACCTCAGATACGCAGTATTTT.

The V and J genes are TRBV10-3 and TRBJ1-4; TRBD1 matches 10 bases. The trim removed 10 bases at V and 4 bases at J, leaving 12 bases unmatched. In germline, CDR1 is ENHRY, CDR2 SYGVKD. This CDR3 contains 16 residues. CDR3 nucleotides: TGTGCCACGCGAAACGGACAGGGGGTTGGTAATGAAAAACTGTTTTTT. It is translated as CATRNGQGVGNEKLFF.

This clonotype has ten or more counts. The chain combines TRBV27 with TRBJ2-2, with D hard to call. V lost 4 bases to trimming and J lost 6 bases, with 3 bases between them. CDR1 MNHEY and CDR2 SMNVEV come from the germline V gene (reference sequence). The CDR3 runs 11 residues. The CDR3: CASSSAGELFF. The CDR3 coding sequence is TGTGCCAGCAGTTCGGCCGGGGAGCTGTTTTTT.

There are a few counts of this clonotype. The gene calls are TRBV18 and TRBJ2-2; TRBD2 agrees at 7 bases. The CDR3 is 15 amino acids. Germline CDR1 is KGHSH and CDR2 is LQKENI. V was clipped by 2 bases and J by 7 bases; unmatched bases: 7. CDR3 DNA sequence: TGTGCCAGCTCACCAGGACGCGGGGGTGACGGGGAGCTGTTTTTT. Its translation: CASSPGRGGDGELFF.

This clonotype came up a few times. The chain joins TRBV12-3 or TRBV12-4 to TRBJ2-7; D may match TRBD1 or TRBD2 (5 bases each). Trimming removed 6 bases from V and 5 bases from J, with 17 bases in between. The CDR3 has 14 residues. CDR3 in DNA: TGTGCCAGCAGCCCGGCGGGCAGGGACCACGAGCAGTACTTC. Its translation is CASSPAGRDHEQYF.

Remarks on this clonotype: A much larger clone is a single base away; this may be a read error. The gene calls are TRBV7-8 and TRBJ2-6; 7 nucleotides agree with TRBD1. Germline lookup yields CDR1 SGHVS and CDR2 FQNEAQ. There are 17 residues in the CDR3. V dropped 4 bases and J dropped 0; count of bases not matched to a gene: 6. CDR3 sequence reads: CASSWMTGLSGANVLTF. The CDR3, as DNA: TGTGCCAGCAGCTGGATGACAGGGCTCTCTGGGGCCAACGTCCTGACTTTC.

The chain joins TRBV18 to TRBJ2-7; TRBD1 aligns across 8 bases. V lost 3 bases to trimming and J lost 2 bases; unmatched junction nucleotides: 9. Looked up from germline, CDR1 is KGHSH and CDR2 is LQKENI. The CDR3 covers 16 residues. The CDR3 loop is CASSPTLDREAYEQYF. The CDR3 DNA follows: TGTGCCAGCTCACCTACCCTGGACAGGGAGGCCTACGAGCAGTACTTC.